These T cell receptor beta chains were read from a single sample in a study of cytomegalovirus exposure and HLA in healthy donors. Method: immunoSEQ multiplex PCR; TCRdb's copy keeps in-frame clones and lacks some. The sample has approximately 89,000 clones; less than 75% are singletons. The sequenced sample consisted of PBMCs. The origin of the receptors is a woman in her thirties in good health and CMV-seropositive. The CDR3 runs from the conserved cysteine through the conserved F or W. The D gene is left open where the match is weak. Size is stated for part of the rows, as once, few or many counts, or as a class when the clone is expanded.

d_gene: TRBD1
j_gene: TRBJ2-7
abundance: once
v_gene: TRBV12-5
CDR3aa: CASATSGTGSYEQYF
CDR3nt: TGTGCTAGTGCTACTTCCGGGACAGGCTCCTACGAGCAGTACTTC

d_gene: .
j_gene: TRBJ1-3
abundance: .
v_gene: TRBV6-5
CDR3aa: CAVSRPGNTIYF
CDR3nt: TGTGCCGTCTCGCGTCCTGGAAACACCATATATTTT

d_gene: TRBD1
j_gene: TRBJ2-7
abundance: .
v_gene: TRBV5-1
CDR3aa: CASSLGHRDSVYEQYF
CDR3nt: TGCGCCAGCAGCTTGGGCCACAGGGACAGTGTCTACGAGCAGTACTTC

d_gene: TRBD1
j_gene: TRBJ1-1
abundance: .
v_gene: TRBV6-1
CDR3aa: CASSVEPDRPFLNTEAFF
CDR3nt: TGTGCCAGCAGTGTAGAACCGGACAGGCCTTTTTTGAACACTGAAGCTTTCTTT

d_gene: .
j_gene: TRBJ1-4
abundance: .
v_gene: TRBV15
CDR3aa: CATSYEEAGGVRAGEKLFF
CDR3nt: TGTGCCACCAGCTACGAGGAAGCGGGGGGGGTTAGGGCTGGTGAAAAACTGTTTTTT

d_gene: TRBD1
j_gene: TRBJ2-7
abundance: .
v_gene: TRBV7-9
CDR3aa: CASAVQGLSSYEQYF
CDR3nt: TGTGCCAGCGCGGTACAGGGGCTAAGCTCCTACGAGCAGTACTTC

d_gene: .
j_gene: TRBJ2-1
abundance: .
v_gene: TRBV7-2
CDR3aa: CASSPRWGDEQFF
CDR3nt: TGTGCCAGCAGCCCGAGGTGGGGGGATGAGCAGTTCTTC

d_gene: TRBD1
j_gene: TRBJ1-2
abundance: .
v_gene: TRBV29-1
CDR3aa: CSIRTGSYGYTF
CDR3nt: TGCAGCATCAGGACAGGAAGCTATGGCTACACCTTC

d_gene: TRBD1
j_gene: TRBJ2-3
abundance: .
v_gene: TRBV7-7
CDR3aa: CASSQTGAEDTQYF
CDR3nt: TGTGCTAGCAGCCAAACAGGGGCGGAGGATACGCAGTATTTT

d_gene: .
j_gene: TRBJ1-4
abundance: .
v_gene: TRBV2
CDR3aa: CASSDEGGMTLMGKLFF
CDR3nt: TGTGCCAGCAGTGATGAGGGAGGGATGACGCTAATGGGGAAACTGTTTTTT

d_gene: TRBD1
j_gene: TRBJ2-5
abundance: .
v_gene: TRBV28
CDR3aa: CASSSRQGALGQETQYF
CDR3nt: TGTGCCAGCAGTTCGCGGCAGGGGGCTTTAGGACAAGAGACCCAGTACTTC

d_gene: TRBD2
j_gene: TRBJ2-7
abundance: .
v_gene: TRBV5-1
CDR3aa: CASRRGGVSYEQYF
CDR3nt: TGCGCCAGCAGGCGGGGGGGCGTATCCTACGAGCAGTACTTC

d_gene: TRBD1
j_gene: TRBJ1-2
abundance: .
v_gene: TRBV4-1
CDR3aa: CASSARIGTGIGYTF
CDR3nt: TGCGCCAGCAGCGCAAGAATTGGGACAGGGATAGGCTACACCTTC

d_gene: TRBD1
j_gene: TRBJ1-6
abundance: .
v_gene: TRBV15
CDR3aa: CATSKFPRGPIGSPLHF
CDR3nt: TGTGCCACCAGCAAGTTCCCCAGGGGGCCTATAGGGTCACCCCTCCACTTT

d_gene: .
j_gene: TRBJ2-7
abundance: .
v_gene: TRBV29-1
CDR3aa: CSVGYGEGYEQYF
CDR3nt: TGCAGCGTTGGATACGGAGAAGGCTACGAGCAGTACTTC

d_gene: TRBD2
j_gene: TRBJ2-2
abundance: .
v_gene: TRBV5-1
CDR3aa: CASSATSGGGNTGELFF
CDR3nt: TGCGCCAGCAGCGCGACTAGCGGGGGCGGGAACACCGGGGAGCTGTTTTTT

d_gene: .
j_gene: TRBJ2-1
abundance: .
v_gene: TRBV7-2
CDR3aa: CASSELVSNEQFF
CDR3nt: TGTGCCAGCAGCGAACTAGTTTCCAATGAGCAGTTCTTC

d_gene: .
j_gene: TRBJ2-1
abundance: .
v_gene: TRBV9
CDR3aa: CASNPRGVSYNEQFF
CDR3nt: TGTGCCAGCAACCCAAGGGGCGTCTCCTACAATGAGCAGTTCTTC

d_gene: TRBD1
j_gene: TRBJ1-2
abundance: .
v_gene: TRBV15
CDR3aa: CATSREGQAGGYTF
CDR3nt: TGTGCCACCAGCAGAGAGGGACAGGCGGGTGGCTACACCTTC

d_gene: TRBD1
j_gene: TRBJ1-1
abundance: .
v_gene: TRBV30
CDR3aa: CAWKGQGATLGTEAFF
CDR3nt: TGTGCCTGGAAAGGACAGGGGGCGACGTTGGGCACTGAAGCTTTCTTT

d_gene: .
j_gene: TRBJ2-7
abundance: .
v_gene: TRBV5-6
CDR3aa: CASDNGRTYEQYF
CDR3nt: TGTGCCAGCGATAATGGCCGCACCTACGAGCAGTACTTC

d_gene: .
j_gene: TRBJ1-5
abundance: .
v_gene: TRBV28
CDR3aa: CASSPLDSAGNQPQHF
CDR3nt: TGTGCCAGCAGTCCCCTTGACAGTGCGGGCAATCAGCCCCAGCATTTT

d_gene: .
j_gene: TRBJ1-2
abundance: .
v_gene: TRBV7-9
CDR3aa: CSGDTGNYGYTF
CDR3nt: TGTTCCGGTGATACAGGCAACTATGGCTACACCTTC

d_gene: .
j_gene: TRBJ2-3
abundance: once
v_gene: TRBV4-2
CDR3aa: CASSSREGSADTQYF
CDR3nt: TGTGCCAGCAGCTCAAGAGAGGGTAGCGCAGATACGCAGTATTTT

d_gene: TRBD1
j_gene: TRBJ2-7
abundance: .
v_gene: TRBV18
CDR3aa: CASSTKNPGQRIKSSYEQYF
CDR3nt: TGTGCCAGCTCAACTAAAAATCCGGGACAGAGGATAAAAAGCTCCTACGAGCAGTACTTC

d_gene: .
j_gene: TRBJ2-3
abundance: .
v_gene: TRBV19
CDR3aa: CASSIGMRTTRRGDTQYF
CDR3nt: TGTGCCAGTAGTATAGGGATGAGAACCACCCGTCGGGGAGATACGCAGTATTTT

d_gene: TRBD1
j_gene: TRBJ2-1
abundance: .
v_gene: TRBV15
CDR3aa: CATSRTPGGLSTSNEQFF
CDR3nt: TGTGCCACCAGCAGAACCCCAGGGGGCCTATCGACATCTAATGAGCAGTTCTTC

d_gene: TRBD1
j_gene: TRBJ1-6
abundance: .
v_gene: TRBV6-5
CDR3aa: CASSLKGTENSPLHF
CDR3nt: TGTGCCAGCAGTCTAAAAGGGACAGAGAATTCACCCCTCCACTTT

d_gene: .
j_gene: TRBJ2-4
abundance: few
v_gene: TRBV12-5
CDR3aa: CASARLNIQYF
CDR3nt: TGTGCTAGTGCCAGATTAAACATTCAGTACTTC

d_gene: .
j_gene: TRBJ1-1
abundance: .
v_gene: TRBV7-9
CDR3aa: CASSQVDRMNTEAFF
CDR3nt: TGCGCCAGCAGCCAAGTAGACAGGATGAACACTGAAGCTTTCTTT

d_gene: TRBD2
j_gene: TRBJ2-1
abundance: .
v_gene: TRBV7-9
CDR3aa: CASSLGGVYNEQFF
CDR3nt: TGTGCCAGCAGCTTGGGGGGGGTTTACAATGAGCAGTTCTTC

d_gene: TRBD2
j_gene: TRBJ2-2
abundance: .
v_gene: TRBV6-5
CDR3aa: CASRRPGLATGELFF
CDR3nt: TGTGCCAGCAGGCGCCCGGGACTAGCAACCGGGGAGCTGTTTTTT

d_gene: .
j_gene: TRBJ2-7
abundance: .
v_gene: TRBV15
CDR3aa: CATSPSRQGFEQYF
CDR3nt: TGTGCCACCAGCCCCAGCAGGCAGGGCTTCGAGCAGTACTTC

d_gene: TRBD2
j_gene: TRBJ2-6
abundance: .
v_gene: TRBV7-3
CDR3aa: CASSPKGTSGYYSGANVLTF
CDR3nt: TGTGCCAGCAGCCCAAAGGGGACTAGCGGGTACTACTCTGGGGCCAACGTCCTGACTTTC

d_gene: TRBD1
j_gene: TRBJ2-6
abundance: .
v_gene: TRBV7-2
CDR3aa: CASRTGRGTSGANVLTF
CDR3nt: TGTGCCAGCAGAACGGGCAGGGGGACGTCTGGGGCCAACGTCCTGACTTTC

d_gene: .
j_gene: TRBJ2-2
abundance: .
v_gene: TRBV2
CDR3aa: CASSEGHTGELFF
CDR3nt: TGTGCCAGCAGTGAGGGGCACACCGGGGAGCTGTTTTTT

d_gene: .
j_gene: TRBJ1-1
abundance: few
v_gene: TRBV28
CDR3aa: CASTPEGGNTEAFF
CDR3nt: TGTGCCAGCACTCCGGAAGGCGGGAACACTGAAGCTTTCTTT

d_gene: TRBD1
j_gene: TRBJ1-5
abundance: few
v_gene: TRBV28
CDR3aa: CASRSSGGFSKSNQPQHF
CDR3nt: TGTGCCAGCCGATCCTCAGGGGGTTTCAGCAAGAGCAATCAGCCCCAGCATTTT

d_gene: .
j_gene: TRBJ1-4
abundance: few
v_gene: TRBV5-1
CDR3aa: CASSLGQKGKVGNEKLFF
CDR3nt: TGCGCCAGCAGCTTGGGACAGAAAGGGAAAGTAGGTAATGAAAAACTGTTTTTT

d_gene: .
j_gene: TRBJ1-4
abundance: .
v_gene: TRBV5-1
CDR3aa: CASSPSLGPNEKLFF
CDR3nt: TGCGCCAGCAGCCCGTCCCTGGGCCCCAATGAAAAACTGTTTTTT

d_gene: .
j_gene: TRBJ2-1
abundance: few
v_gene: TRBV11-2
CDR3aa: CASSFYRENWFF
CDR3nt: TGTGCCAGCAGCTTCTACAGGGAAAATTGGTTCTTC

d_gene: .
j_gene: TRBJ1-2
abundance: .
v_gene: TRBV29-1
CDR3aa: CSAGEQGGFSYTF
CDR3nt: TGCAGCGCTGGGGAACAGGGAGGGTTCAGCTACACCTTC

d_gene: TRBD2
j_gene: TRBJ2-1
abundance: .
v_gene: TRBV7-2
CDR3aa: CASSSDGGDYNEQFF
CDR3nt: TGTGCCAGCAGCTCCGATGGGGGGGACTACAATGAGCAGTTCTTC

d_gene: TRBD2
j_gene: TRBJ2-5
abundance: .
v_gene: TRBV5-1
CDR3aa: CASSVLARQETQYF
CDR3nt: TGCGCCAGCAGCGTACTAGCGAGACAAGAGACCCAGTACTTC

d_gene: TRBD2
j_gene: TRBJ2-7
abundance: once
v_gene: TRBV2
CDR3aa: CASRLRGVELYEQYF
CDR3nt: TGTGCCAGCCGCCTCCGGGGGGTCGAGCTCTATGAGCAGTACTTC

d_gene: .
j_gene: TRBJ2-3
abundance: once
v_gene: TRBV4-2
CDR3aa: CASSQDPTAASSTDTQYF
CDR3nt: TGTGCCAGCAGCCAAGACCCGACAGCCGCTTCTAGCACAGATACGCAGTATTTT

d_gene: TRBD1
j_gene: TRBJ1-5
abundance: .
v_gene: TRBV10-2
CDR3aa: CASNDRGQGQPQHF
CDR3nt: TGCGCCAGCAATGACAGGGGGCAGGGTCAGCCCCAGCATTTT

d_gene: .
j_gene: TRBJ2-3
abundance: .
v_gene: TRBV2
CDR3aa: CASSEGTFPDTQYF
CDR3nt: TGTGCCAGCAGTGAAGGGACTTTCCCAGATACGCAGTATTTT